This entry is about one T cell receptor beta chain. Per germline, CDR1 MNHEY and CDR2 SVGAGI. Unmatched junction bases numbered 8, after V lost 6 bases and J lost 6 bases. The CDR3 is 15 amino acids. This entry is derived from a study of blood T cell repertoires in COVID-19. In the authors' workflow: For nucleated cells, counts were estimated from reference gene primer amplification. Sequencing was performed with immunoSEQ multiplex PCR; in TCRdb, only in-frame clones are kept and a portion is missing. From that table come the V and J calls and clone size; the DNA was used to work out D and trimming. The sample yields some 140,000 clones, roughly four fifths seen once.

Sample: peripheral blood. The clonotype comes from a human donor in a cohort sampled during active COVID-19. The chain joins TRBV6-5 to TRBJ1-5; 10 bases agree with TRBD1. The CDR3, as DNA: TGTGCCAGCAGCCAGAGGGGACAGGGGATTCAGCCCCAGCATTTT. It translates to CASSQRGQGIQPQHF.